This T cell receptor beta chain was recorded in a study of CD8 T cells in ankylosing spondylitis. Points from the study as a whole: From matched ankylosing spondylitis synovial fluid, disease-linked clones were reportedly recovered at significantly enriched levels. Apparently characteristic of ankylosing spondylitis blood was a TCR beta motif (fewer than ten highly homologous variants). Relatively scarce in peripheral blood, disease-linked clones were CD8+.

TCRdb analysed the 5' RACE reads with MiXCR anew, one entry per CDR3 protein. The sample has about 440,000 distinct CDR3 sequences; approximately 17% are singletons. CDR1 and CDR2 from the germline V gene are SQVTM and ANQGSEA. This CDR3 has 15 amino acids. The V gene end was trimmed by 1 base and the J gene end by 5 bases; junction bases not matched to a gene: 6. This clonotype has only a few counts. The antigen is unknown. Source material: blood, either unsorted or a sorted T cell fraction (not recorded which). The clonotype comes from a male donor with ankylosing spondylitis. This sequence joins TRBV29-1 and TRBJ2-5; 11 bases map to TRBD2. CDR3 residues: CSVEVLAGGVETQYF. The DNA for the CDR3 is TGCAGCGTTGAAGTCCTAGCGGGGGGTGTCGAGACCCAGTACTTC.